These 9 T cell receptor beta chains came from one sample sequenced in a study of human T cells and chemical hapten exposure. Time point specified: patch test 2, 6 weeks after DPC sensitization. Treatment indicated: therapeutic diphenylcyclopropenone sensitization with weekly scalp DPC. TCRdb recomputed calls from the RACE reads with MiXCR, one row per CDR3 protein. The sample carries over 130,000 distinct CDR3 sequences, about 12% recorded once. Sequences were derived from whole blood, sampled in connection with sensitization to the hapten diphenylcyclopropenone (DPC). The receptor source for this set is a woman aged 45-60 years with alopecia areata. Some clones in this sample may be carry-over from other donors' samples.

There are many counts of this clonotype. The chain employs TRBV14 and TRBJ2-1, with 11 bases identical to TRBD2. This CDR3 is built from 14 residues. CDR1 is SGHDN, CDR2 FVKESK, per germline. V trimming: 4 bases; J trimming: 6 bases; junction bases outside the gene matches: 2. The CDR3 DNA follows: TGTGCCAGCAGCCCCGGACTAGCGGGCAATGAGCAGTTCTTC. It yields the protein CASSPGLAGNEQFF. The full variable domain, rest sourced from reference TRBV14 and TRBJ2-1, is EAGVTQFPSHSVIEKGQTVTLRCDPISGHDNLYWYRRVMGKEIKFLLHFVKESKQDESGMPNNRFLAERTGGTYSTLKVQPAELEDSGVYFCASSPGLAGNEQFFGPGTRLTVL.

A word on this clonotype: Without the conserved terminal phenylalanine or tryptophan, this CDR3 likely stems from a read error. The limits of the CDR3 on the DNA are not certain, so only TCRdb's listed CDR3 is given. The CDR3 region is CSVDPQGRGRLPG. This sequence joins TRBV29-1 and TRBJ2-1; TRBD2 is taken as the D call from the table, unchecked against the DNA. Germline lookup yields CDR1 SQVTM and CDR2 ANQGSEA. The CDR3 is made up of 13 amino acids, end residues included.

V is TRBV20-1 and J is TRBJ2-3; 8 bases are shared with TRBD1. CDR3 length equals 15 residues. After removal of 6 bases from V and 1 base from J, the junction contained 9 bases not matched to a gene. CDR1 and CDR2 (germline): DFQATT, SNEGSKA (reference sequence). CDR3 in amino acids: CSAPTTGVGTDTQYF. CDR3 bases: TGCAGTGCCCCCACGACAGGGGTGGGCACAGATACGCAGTATTTT.

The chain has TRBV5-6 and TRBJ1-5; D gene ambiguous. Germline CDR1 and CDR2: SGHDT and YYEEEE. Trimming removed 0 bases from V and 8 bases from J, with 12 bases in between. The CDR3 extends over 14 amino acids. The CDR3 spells CASSLDPTEKPQHF. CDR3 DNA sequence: TGTGCCAGCAGCTTGGACCCGACGGAGAAGCCCCAGCATTTT.

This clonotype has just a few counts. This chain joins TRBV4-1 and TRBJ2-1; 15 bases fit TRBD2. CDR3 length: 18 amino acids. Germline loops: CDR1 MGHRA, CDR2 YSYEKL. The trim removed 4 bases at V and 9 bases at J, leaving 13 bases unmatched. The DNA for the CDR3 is TGCGCCAGCAGCCTCTCCTGGGGCGGGACTAGCGGGAGGAGTGAGCAGTTCTTC. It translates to CASSLSWGGTSGRSEQFF.

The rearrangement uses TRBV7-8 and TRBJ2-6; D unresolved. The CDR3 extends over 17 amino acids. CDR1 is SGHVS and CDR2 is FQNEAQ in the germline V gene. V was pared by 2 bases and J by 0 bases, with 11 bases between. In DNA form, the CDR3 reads TGTGCCAGCAGCTTACGTGACCCGAGCTCTGGGGCCAACGTCCTGACTTTC. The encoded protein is CASSLRDPSSGANVLTF.

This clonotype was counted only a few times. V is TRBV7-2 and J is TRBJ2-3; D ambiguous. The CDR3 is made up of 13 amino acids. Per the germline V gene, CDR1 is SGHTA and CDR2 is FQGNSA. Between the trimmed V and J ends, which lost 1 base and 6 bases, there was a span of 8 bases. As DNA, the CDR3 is TGTGCCAGCAGCTTAGTGGGTTCCGATACGCAGTATTTT. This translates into CASSLVGSDTQYF.

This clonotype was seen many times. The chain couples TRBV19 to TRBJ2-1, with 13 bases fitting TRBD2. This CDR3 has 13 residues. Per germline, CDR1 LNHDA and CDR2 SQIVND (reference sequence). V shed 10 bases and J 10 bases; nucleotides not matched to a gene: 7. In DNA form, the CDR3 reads TGTGCCACCCGGACTAGCGGGAGTAGGGAGCAGTTCTTC. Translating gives CATRTSGSREQFF.

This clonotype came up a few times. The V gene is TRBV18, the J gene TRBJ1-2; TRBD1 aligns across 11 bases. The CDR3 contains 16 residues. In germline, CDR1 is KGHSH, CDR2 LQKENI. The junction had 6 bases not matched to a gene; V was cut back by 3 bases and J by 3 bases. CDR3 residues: CASSPKEDRGHYGYTF. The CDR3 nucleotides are TGTGCCAGCTCACCGAAAGAGGACAGGGGGCACTATGGCTACACCTTC.